The sequence of this TCR beta chain was determined in a study of blood T cells in healthy people across ages. Across the whole study: Through template switching, about one barcoded beta molecule was captured per two T cells, as measured in model experiments.

For this clonotype: Antigen unknown. The junction and the germline gene differ at one end; a read error may be behind it.

The CDR3 has 12 amino acids. Germline V gives CDR1 SQVTM, CDR2 ANQGSEA. Primed by a sample-barcoded 5' primer and a J-beta primer mix, a second PCR proceeded for roughly 6 to 12 cycles. TCRdb called the 5' RACE reads again in MiXCR, with one record for every CDR3 protein. This table holds about 780,000 distinct CDR3 sequences, around 62% found once. Isolation of PBMCs gave at least 6.5 million cells per sample. Study conclusions and caveats: There were more naive CD4+ cells and higher diversity in long-lived donors than in aged donors. The study could not conclusively compare naive and antigen-experienced cells, given its unsorted PBMCs.

Sequenced: blood. The clonotype comes from a man aged 25-45 years in good health. This chain connects TRBV29-1 to TRBJ2-5, with D tentatively TRBD1 or TRBD2 (6 bases each). CDR3 in amino acids: CSVERGQEAQYF. CDR3 in DNA: TGCAGCGTTGAACGGGGGCAAGAGGCCCAGTACTTC.